Following are 20 T cell receptor beta chains from one sample sequenced in a study of CD8+ T cells in alopecia areata. Sequencing relied on a cDNA template that was reverse transcribed from extracted RNA. Sequencing used immunoSEQ multiplex PCR; TCRdb keeps in-frame clones, though not all of them. The sample has fewer than 150,000 clones, about 61% seen once; the top ten hold around 2.8%. The sample taken for sequencing was CD4+ T cells sorted from blood. All receptors come from a human donor in good health.

This clone showed up just once. The gene calls are TRBV4-2 and TRBJ2-5; possible D gene TRBD2, 7 bases. CDR1 is LGHNA and CDR2 is YNFKEQ in the germline V gene. This CDR3 is 17 amino acids long. Between the trimmed V and J ends, which lost 2 bases and 5 bases, there was a span of 21 bases. The CDR3 loop is CASSQRGGLGGMETQYF. In DNA, the CDR3 is TGTGCCAGCAGCCAAAGAGGCGGACTAGGGGGGATGGAGACCCAGTACTTC.

The chain employs TRBV2 and TRBJ2-7, with 9 positions matching TRBD1. Germline CDR1 and CDR2: SNHLY and FYNNEI. J gave up 4 bases and V 7 bases, and 8 bases lay outside the gene matches. This CDR3 is built from 14 residues. The CDR3 here is CASIYGTGIYEQYF. CDR3 nucleotides: TGTGCCAGCATTTACGGGACAGGGATTTACGAGCAGTACTTC.

This clone was seen once. This chain uses TRBV2 with TRBJ1-5; D is possibly TRBD1 (5 bases). The V end lost 4 bases, the J end lost 3 bases, and 16 bases lay between the germline ends. CDR1 is SNHLY and CDR2 is FYNNEI in the germline V gene. This CDR3 spans 16 amino acids. The CDR3 region is CASSGGSSGFNQPQHF. The CDR3 DNA reads as TGTGCCAGCAGTGGAGGGTCCTCAGGGTTCAATCAGCCCCAGCATTTT.

The chain's CDR3 is CASKLQYEQYF. CDR3 in DNA: TGTGCCAGCAAGTTACAGTACGAGCAGTACTTC. The rearrangement links TRBV2 to TRBJ2-7; D not resolved. The ends were cut back, 7 bases at V and 4 bases at J, with 8 bases in the middle. The CDR3 length is 11 residues. CDR1 is SNHLY, CDR2 FYNNEI, per germline. The full variable domain, rest sourced from reference TRBV2 and TRBJ2-7, is EPEVTQTPSHQVTQMGQEVILRCVPISNHLYFYWYRQILGQKVEFLVSFYNNEISEKSEIFDDQFSVERPDGSNFTLKIRSTKLEDSAMYFCASKLQYEQYFGPGTRLTVT.

The genes are TRBV5-1 and TRBJ2-5, with D possibly being TRBD2 (7 bases). This CDR3 is 15 amino acids long. V lost 4 bases and J lost 5, with 18 bases in between. Per the germline V gene, CDR1 is SGHRS and CDR2 is YFSETQ. The CDR3 region has the DNA TGCGCCAGCAGCCCGCGGGGGCCCTCGGAGGAGACCCAGTACTTC. This sequence encodes CASSPRGPSEETQYF.

This clone was seen only once. The chain carries TRBV6-5 and TRBJ1-5; possibly TRBD1 for D (6 bases). The germline V and J ends were trimmed by 6 bases and 3 bases, with 9 bases remaining between them. Germline loops: CDR1 MNHEY, CDR2 SVGAGI. The CDR3 is made up of 13 amino acids. This chain's CDR3 is CASRRGYNQPQHF. The CDR3 DNA reads TGTGCCAGCAGGAGGGGGTACAATCAGCCCCAGCATTTT.

This clone was counted between two and nine times. The chain has TRBV6-5 and TRBJ1-5; D ambiguous. Germline values: CDR1 MNHEY, CDR2 SVGAGI. The CDR3 is made up of 13 amino acids. Between the trimmed V and J ends, which lost 6 bases and 2 bases, there was a span of 8 bases. This CDR3 reads CASRQSRNQPQHF. The CDR3, as DNA: TGTGCCAGCAGACAAAGCCGCAATCAGCCCCAGCATTTT.

This rearrangement joins TRBV30 to TRBJ2-3; weak D call: TRBD2 (6 bases). Trimming took 7 bases from V and 8 from J, leaving 16 bases between them. The CDR3 length is 12 residues. Per germline, CDR1 GTSNPN and CDR2 SVGIG (reference sequence). CDR3 DNA: TGTGCCTTGGACACCGCCGGGGGTACGCAGTATTTT. Translating gives CALDTAGGTQYF.

This chain joins TRBV27 and TRBJ1-2, with D possibly being TRBD1 (5 bases). The CDR3 extends over 18 amino acids. Germline values: CDR1 MNHEY, CDR2 SMNVEV (reference sequence). Between the trimmed V and J ends, which lost 4 bases and 8 bases, there was a span of 29 bases. The CDR3 reads CASSWTGVDEWRAMGYTF. CDR3 bases: TGTGCCAGCAGTTGGACGGGGGTCGATGAGTGGCGGGCTATGGGCTACACCTTC.

This clone was counted between two and nine times. The rearrangement joins TRBV27 to TRBJ2-2, with 7 bases identical to TRBD1. Germline V gives CDR1 MNHEY, CDR2 SMNVEV (reference sequence). The V segment lost 2 bases and the J segment 4 bases; nucleotides outside the gene matches: 4. The CDR3 runs to 15 residues. DNA of the CDR3: TGTGCCAGCAGTTTACAGGGGGAAATCACCGGGGAGCTGTTTTTT. Protein: CASSLQGEITGELFF.

This clone was counted once. This CDR3 is CASSLVAGSYEQYF. Written as DNA, the CDR3 is TGCGCCAGCAGCTTGGTGGCAGGGAGCTACGAGCAGTACTTC. J is TRBJ2-7 and V is TRBV5-1, with D tentatively TRBD1 or TRBD2 (5 bases each). V was trimmed by 0 bases and J by 3 bases, leaving 10 bases between them. CDR3 size: 14 residues. The germline CDR1 and CDR2 sequences are SGHRS and YFSETQ. Looking up the rest from reference TRBV5-1 and TRBJ2-7 gives the full variable domain: KAGVTQTPRYLIKTRGQQVTLSCSPISGHRSVSWYQQTPGQGLQFLFEYFSETQRNKGNFPGRFSGRQFSNSRSEMNVSTLELGDSALYLCASSLVAGSYEQYFGPGTRLTVT.

The chain couples TRBV28 to TRBJ2-7; 7 bases line up with TRBD1. The V gene's germline CDR1 is MDHEN and CDR2 SYDVKM. Germline trimming cut 5 bases from V and 5 bases from J; bases unmatched to any gene: 6. This CDR3 spans 13 amino acids. In DNA form, the CDR3 reads TGTGCCAGCAGTCTACCGGGACAGAACGAGCAGTACTTC. It specifies CASSLPGQNEQYF.

V usage is TRBV29-1 and J usage is TRBJ2-7; 10 nucleotides line up with TRBD1. The germline V gene encodes CDR1 SQVTM and CDR2 ANQGSEA. Trimming cost V 6 bases and J 2 bases; bases outside gene matches: 7. The CDR3 is made up of 14 amino acids. In DNA form, the CDR3 reads TGCAGCGTCCCGAAAGGACAGGGGGCCTACGAGCAGTACTTC. This sequence encodes CSVPKGQGAYEQYF.

V usage is TRBV20-1 and J usage is TRBJ2-5; no clear D. V was trimmed by 6 bases and J by 4 bases, leaving 6 bases between them. This CDR3 region has 10 residues. Germline V lookup: CDR1 DFQATT, CDR2 SNEGSKA (reference sequence). The CDR3 DNA follows: TGCAGTGCACACACAGAGACCCAGTACTTC. It specifies CSAHTETQYF.

The rearrangement links TRBV28 to TRBJ2-6; D is undetermined. Trimming removed 3 bases at V and 0 bases at J, with 6 bases between. The CDR3 has 15 amino acids. Per the germline V gene, CDR1 is MDHEN and CDR2 is SYDVKM. The DNA of the CDR3 is TGTGCCAGCAGTTTCTCGGGCTCTGGGGCCAACGTCCTGACTTTC. This translates into CASSFSGSGANVLTF.

The chain uses TRBV6-5 and TRBJ1-6; weak D call: TRBD1 (5 bases). The CDR3 loop spans 14 amino acids. V dropped 5 bases and J dropped 1 base, with 6 bases sitting between them. The V gene's germline CDR1 is MNHEY and CDR2 SVGAGI. As DNA, the CDR3 is TGTGCCAGCAGTAGGGGATCCTATAATTCACCCCTCCACTTT. Translated, it gives CASSRGSYNSPLHF.

J is TRBJ2-3 and V is TRBV7-2; 13 positions match TRBD2. Germline CDR1 is SGHTA and CDR2 is FQGNSA. The CDR3 is 16 residues long. After removal of 5 bases from V and 2 bases from J, the junction contained 4 bases not matched to a gene. CDR3 nucleotide sequence: TGTGCCAGCAGCCCCGGACTAGCGGGGGTCACAGATACGCAGTATTTT. This gives the protein CASSPGLAGVTDTQYF.

The V call is TRBV2, the J call TRBJ2-7; weak D call: TRBD2 (5 bases). The CDR3 totals 14 residues. Germline loops: CDR1 SNHLY, CDR2 FYNNEI. The V end was cut by 2 bases, the J end by 5 bases, with 13 bases between. In nucleotides, the CDR3 is TGTGCCAGCAGTGAAACGAGGGTAGCGAACGAGCAGTACTTC. This translates into CASSETRVANEQYF.

This chain uses TRBV2 with TRBJ1-1; weak D call: TRBD1 (5 bases). The length of the CDR3 is 14 residues. V lost 6 bases to trimming and J lost 1 base, with 12 bases between them. Germline V lookup: CDR1 SNHLY, CDR2 FYNNEI. CDR3 protein: CASRMTDKNTEAFF. CDR3 nucleotide sequence: TGTGCCAGCAGAATGACAGATAAGAACACTGAAGCTTTCTTT.

Regarding this clone: This CDR3 is also generated by other DNA sequences in the sample. V and J are TRBV18 and TRBJ2-7; TRBD2 might be the D (6 bases). Germline-derived CDR1 and CDR2 are KGHSH and LQKENI. Trimming shortened V by 0 bases and J by 7 bases, and 7 bases separated the two germline ends. The CDR3 length is 12 residues. CDR3 DNA sequence: TGTGCCAGCTCACCACCCGGAGGGGAGCAGTACTTC. The encoded protein is CASSPPGGEQYF.